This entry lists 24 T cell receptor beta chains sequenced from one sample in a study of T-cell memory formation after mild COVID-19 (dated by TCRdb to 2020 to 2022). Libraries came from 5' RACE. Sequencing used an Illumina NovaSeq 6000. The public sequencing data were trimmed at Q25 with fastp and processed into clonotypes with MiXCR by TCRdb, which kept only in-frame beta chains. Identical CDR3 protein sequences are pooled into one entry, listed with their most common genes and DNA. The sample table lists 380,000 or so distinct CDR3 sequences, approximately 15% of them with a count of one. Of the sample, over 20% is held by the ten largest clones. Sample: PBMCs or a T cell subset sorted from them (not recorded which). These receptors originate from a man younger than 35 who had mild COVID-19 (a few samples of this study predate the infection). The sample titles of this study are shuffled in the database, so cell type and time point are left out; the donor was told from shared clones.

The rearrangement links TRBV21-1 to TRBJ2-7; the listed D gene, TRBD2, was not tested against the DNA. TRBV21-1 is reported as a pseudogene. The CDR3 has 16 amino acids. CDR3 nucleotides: TGTGCCAGCAGAATGGGCCAGATTCACCAACGCTACGAGCAGTACGTC. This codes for CASRMGQIHQRYEQYV.

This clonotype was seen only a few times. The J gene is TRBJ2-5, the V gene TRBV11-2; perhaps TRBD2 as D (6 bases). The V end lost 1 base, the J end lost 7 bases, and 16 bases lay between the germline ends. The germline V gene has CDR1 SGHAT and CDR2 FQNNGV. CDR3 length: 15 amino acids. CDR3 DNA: TGTGCCAGCAGCTTAGGGGGCGGACTGGGGGGGACCCAGTACTTC. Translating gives CASSLGGGLGGTQYF.

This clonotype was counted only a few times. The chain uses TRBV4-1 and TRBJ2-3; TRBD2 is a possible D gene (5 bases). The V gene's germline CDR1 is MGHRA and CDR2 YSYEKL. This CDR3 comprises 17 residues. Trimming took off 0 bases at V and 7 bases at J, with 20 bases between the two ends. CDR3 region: CASSQDRGSKAQHTQYF. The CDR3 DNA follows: TGCGCCAGCAGCCAAGATAGAGGGTCCAAAGCACAACATACGCAGTATTTT.

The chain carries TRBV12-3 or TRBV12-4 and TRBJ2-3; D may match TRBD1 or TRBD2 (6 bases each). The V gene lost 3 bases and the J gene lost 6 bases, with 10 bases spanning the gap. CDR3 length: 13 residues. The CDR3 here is CASSFWGADTQYF. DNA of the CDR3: TGTGCCAGCAGTTTCTGGGGGGCTGATACGCAGTATTTT.

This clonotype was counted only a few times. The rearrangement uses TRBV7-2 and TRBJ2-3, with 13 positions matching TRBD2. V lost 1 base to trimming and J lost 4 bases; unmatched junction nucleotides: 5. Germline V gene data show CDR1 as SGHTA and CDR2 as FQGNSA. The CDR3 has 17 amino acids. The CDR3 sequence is CASSLVTSGGAADTQYF. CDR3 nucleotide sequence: TGTGCCAGCAGCTTAGTAACTAGCGGGGGGGCGGCAGATACGCAGTATTTT.

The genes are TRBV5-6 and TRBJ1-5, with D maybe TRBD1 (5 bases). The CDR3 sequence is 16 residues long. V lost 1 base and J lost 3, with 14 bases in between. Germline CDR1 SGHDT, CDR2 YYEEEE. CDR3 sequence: CASSLRGSWNNQPQHF. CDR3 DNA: TGTGCCAGCAGCTTGAGGGGCTCGTGGAACAATCAGCCCCAGCATTTT. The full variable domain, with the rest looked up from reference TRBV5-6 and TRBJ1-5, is DAGVTQSPTHLIKTRGQQVTLRCSPKSGHDTVSWYQQALGQGPQFIFQYYEEEERQRGNFPDRFSGHQFPNYSSELNVNALLLGDSALYLCASSLRGSWNNQPQHFGDGTRLSIL.

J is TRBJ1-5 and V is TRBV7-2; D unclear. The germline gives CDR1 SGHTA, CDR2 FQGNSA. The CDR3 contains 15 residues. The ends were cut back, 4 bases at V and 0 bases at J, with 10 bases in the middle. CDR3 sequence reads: CASSSEGYSNQPQHF. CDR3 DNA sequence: TGTGCCAGCAGCTCAGAGGGTTATAGCAATCAGCCCCAGCATTTT.

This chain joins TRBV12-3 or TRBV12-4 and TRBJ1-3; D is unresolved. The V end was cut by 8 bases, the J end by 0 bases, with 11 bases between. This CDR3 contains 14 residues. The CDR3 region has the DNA TGTGCCAGCTCTTCCCCCAGCTCTGGAAACACCATATATTTT. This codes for CASSSPSSGNTIYF.

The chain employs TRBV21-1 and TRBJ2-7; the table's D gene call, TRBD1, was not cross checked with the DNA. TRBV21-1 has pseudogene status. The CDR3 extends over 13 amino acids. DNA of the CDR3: TGTGCCAGCAGGAGACAGGGGTTCTACGAGCAGTACGTC. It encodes CASRRQGFYEQYV.

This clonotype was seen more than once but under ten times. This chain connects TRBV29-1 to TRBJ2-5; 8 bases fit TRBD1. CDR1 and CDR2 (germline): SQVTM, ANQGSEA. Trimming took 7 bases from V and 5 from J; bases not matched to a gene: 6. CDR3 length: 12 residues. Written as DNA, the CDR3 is TGCAGCGGGCGGACAGGGCCGGAGACCCAGTACTTC. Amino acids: CSGRTGPETQYF.

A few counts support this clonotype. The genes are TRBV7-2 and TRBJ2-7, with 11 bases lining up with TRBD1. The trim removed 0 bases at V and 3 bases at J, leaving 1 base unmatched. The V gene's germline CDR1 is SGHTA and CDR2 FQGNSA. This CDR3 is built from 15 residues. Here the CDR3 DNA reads TGTGCCAGCAGCTTAGCCGGGACAGGGGGCTACGAGCAGTACGTC. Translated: CASSLAGTGGYEQYV.

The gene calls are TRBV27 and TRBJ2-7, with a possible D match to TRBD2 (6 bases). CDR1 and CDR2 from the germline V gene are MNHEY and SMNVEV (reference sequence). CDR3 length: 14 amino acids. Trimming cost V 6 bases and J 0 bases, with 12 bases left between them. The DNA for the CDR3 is TGTGCCAGCAGATCCGGGGGATACTCCTACGAGCAGTACTTC. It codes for CASRSGGYSYEQYF.

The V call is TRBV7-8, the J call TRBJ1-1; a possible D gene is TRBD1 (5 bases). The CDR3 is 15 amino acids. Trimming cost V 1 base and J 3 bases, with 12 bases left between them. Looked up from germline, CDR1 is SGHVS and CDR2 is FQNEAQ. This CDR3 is CASSLVPGKDTEAFF. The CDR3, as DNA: TGTGCCAGCAGCTTAGTTCCAGGGAAAGACACTGAAGCTTTCTTT.

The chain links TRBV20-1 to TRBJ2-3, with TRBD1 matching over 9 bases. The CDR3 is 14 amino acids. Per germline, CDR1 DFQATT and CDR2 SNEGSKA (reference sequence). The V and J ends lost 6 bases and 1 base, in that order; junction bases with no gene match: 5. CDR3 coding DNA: TGCAGTGCAGCGGACAGGGGCGGCACAGATACGCAGTATTTT. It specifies CSAADRGGTDTQYF.

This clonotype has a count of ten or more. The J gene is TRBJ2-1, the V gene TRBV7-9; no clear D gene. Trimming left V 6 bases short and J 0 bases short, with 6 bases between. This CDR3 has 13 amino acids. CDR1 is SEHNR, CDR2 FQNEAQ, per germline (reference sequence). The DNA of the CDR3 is TGTGCCAGCAGAAGGGACTCCTACAATGAGCAGTTCTTC. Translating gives CASRRDSYNEQFF.

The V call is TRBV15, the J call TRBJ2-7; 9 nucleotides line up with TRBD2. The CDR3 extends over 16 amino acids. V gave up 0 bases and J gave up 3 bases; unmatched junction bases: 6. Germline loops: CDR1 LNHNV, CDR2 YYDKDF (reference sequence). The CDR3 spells CATSRDESSGGYEQYF. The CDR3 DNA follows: TGTGCCACCAGCAGAGATGAAAGTAGCGGGGGCTACGAGCAGTACTTC.

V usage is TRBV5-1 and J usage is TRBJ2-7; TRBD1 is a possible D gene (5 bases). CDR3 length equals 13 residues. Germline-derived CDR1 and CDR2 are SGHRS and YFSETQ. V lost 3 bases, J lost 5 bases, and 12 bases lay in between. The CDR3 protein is CASSSLGANEQYV. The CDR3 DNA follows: TGCGCCAGCAGCTCCCTAGGGGCGAACGAGCAGTACGTC.

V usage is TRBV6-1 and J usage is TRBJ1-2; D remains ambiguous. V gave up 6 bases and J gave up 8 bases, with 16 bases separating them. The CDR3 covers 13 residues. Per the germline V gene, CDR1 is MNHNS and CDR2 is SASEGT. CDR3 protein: CASRTALPGGYTF. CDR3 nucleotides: TGTGCCAGCAGAACCGCCTTGCCAGGAGGCTACACCTTC.

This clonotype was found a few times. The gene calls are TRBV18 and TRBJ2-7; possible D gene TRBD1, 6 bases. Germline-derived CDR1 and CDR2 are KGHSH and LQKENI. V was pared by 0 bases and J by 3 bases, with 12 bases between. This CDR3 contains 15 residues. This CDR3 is CASSPPSGALYEQYF. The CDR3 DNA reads TGTGCCAGCTCACCACCCTCAGGGGCCCTCTACGAGCAGTACTTC.

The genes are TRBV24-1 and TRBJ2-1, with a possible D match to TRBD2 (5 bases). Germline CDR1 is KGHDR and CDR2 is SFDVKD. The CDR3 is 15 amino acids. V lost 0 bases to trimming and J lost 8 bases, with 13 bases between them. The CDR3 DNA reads TGTGCCACCAGTGATTTGCACGGGGTTAGGGATGAGCAGTTCTTC. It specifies CATSDLHGVRDEQFF.

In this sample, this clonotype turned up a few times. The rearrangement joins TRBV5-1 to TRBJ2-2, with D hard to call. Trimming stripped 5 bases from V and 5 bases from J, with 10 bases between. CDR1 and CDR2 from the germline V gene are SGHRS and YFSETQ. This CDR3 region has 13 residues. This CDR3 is CASRSLGTGELFF. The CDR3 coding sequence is TGCGCCAGCAGGTCCCTGGGGACCGGGGAGCTGTTTTTT.

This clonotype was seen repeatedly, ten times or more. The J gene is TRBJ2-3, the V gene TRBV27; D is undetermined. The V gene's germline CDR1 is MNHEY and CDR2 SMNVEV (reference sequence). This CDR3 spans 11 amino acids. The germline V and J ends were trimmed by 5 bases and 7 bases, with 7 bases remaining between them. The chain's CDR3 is CASSTRYTQYF. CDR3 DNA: TGTGCCAGCAGTACTCGATATACGCAGTATTTT.

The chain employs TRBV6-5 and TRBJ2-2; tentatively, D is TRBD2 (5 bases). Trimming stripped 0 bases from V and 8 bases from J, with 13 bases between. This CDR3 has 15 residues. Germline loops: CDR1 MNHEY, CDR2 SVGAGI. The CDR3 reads CASSYSRASIGELFF. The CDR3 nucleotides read TGTGCCAGCAGTTACTCGAGGGCTAGCATAGGGGAGCTGTTTTTT.

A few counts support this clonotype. The CDR3 region is CASSQGTGPTGELFF. The CDR3 nucleotides are TGCGCCAGCAGCCAAGGGACAGGTCCCACCGGGGAGCTGTTTTTT. The chain recombines TRBV4-3 with TRBJ2-2; 7 positions agree with TRBD1. The CDR3 spans 15 residues. Germline values: CDR1 LGHNA, CDR2 YSLEER. Trimming removed 1 base from V and 4 bases from J; junction bases left unmatched: 3.